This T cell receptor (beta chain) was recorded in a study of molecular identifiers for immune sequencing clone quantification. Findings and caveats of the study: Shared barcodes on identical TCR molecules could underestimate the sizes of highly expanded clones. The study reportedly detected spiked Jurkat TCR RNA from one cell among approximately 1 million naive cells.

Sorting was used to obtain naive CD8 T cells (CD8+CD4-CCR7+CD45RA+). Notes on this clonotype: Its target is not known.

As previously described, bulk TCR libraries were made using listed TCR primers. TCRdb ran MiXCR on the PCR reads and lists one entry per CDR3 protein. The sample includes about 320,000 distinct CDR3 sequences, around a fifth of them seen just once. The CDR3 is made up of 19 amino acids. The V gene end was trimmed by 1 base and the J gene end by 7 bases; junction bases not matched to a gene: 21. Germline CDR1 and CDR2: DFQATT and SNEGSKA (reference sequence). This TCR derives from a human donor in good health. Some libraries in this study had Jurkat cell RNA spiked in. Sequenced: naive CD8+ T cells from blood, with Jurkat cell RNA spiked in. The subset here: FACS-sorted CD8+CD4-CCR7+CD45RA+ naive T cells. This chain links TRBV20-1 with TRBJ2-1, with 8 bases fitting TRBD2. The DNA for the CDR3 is TGCAGTGCTAGAGCACAGGTCGGTTTAGGCGGGAGGTGGGGGAATGAGCAGTTCTTC. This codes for CSARAQVGLGGRWGNEQFF.